Listed below are T cell receptor beta chains from one sample, sequenced in a study of blood T cell repertoires in COVID-19. Generated by immunoSEQ multiplex PCR, the TCRdb table keeps only in-frame clones and is missing some. The sample yields some 140,000 clones, roughly 80% seen once. Sequenced: peripheral blood. The receptor set was obtained from a woman aged 80 or over with acute or convalescent COVID-19. Each CDR3 is given with its conserved first and last residue. The D gene is left open where the match is weak. Not all rows give a size; the values are once, few, many and, for expanded clones, a class.

>NA|TRBV5-5|few|TRBJ1-1
TGTGCCAGCAGCTCCTCGACGGGCACTGAAGCTTTCTTT
CASSSSTGTEAFF
>TRBD1|TRBV10-3|NA|TRBJ1-4
TGTGCCATCAGCTCCGGGACAGGGGGTGAAAAACTGTTTTTT
CAISSGTGGEKLFF
>NA|TRBV2|NA|TRBJ1-1
TGTGCCAGCAGCGCCCTCGCGGGGGGGACTGAAGCTTTCTTT
CASSALAGGTEAFF
>TRBD1|TRBV18|few|TRBJ1-4
TGTGCCAGCTCACCCCCGACAGGGGGCGAGGAAAAACTGTTTTTT
CASSPPTGGEEKLFF
>NA|TRBV24-1|NA|TRBJ2-5
TGTGCCACCAGTGACCCGTCCGGGTCAGAGACCCAGTACTTC
CATSDPSGSETQYF
>TRBD1|TRBV2|NA|TRBJ1-2
TGTGCCAGCAGCTCCGGACAGGGAGGCTATGGCTACACCTTC
CASSSGQGGYGYTF
>NA|TRBV21-1|NA|TRBJ2-7
TGTGCCAGCAGCAAAGCCGCGACTAGCGGGGAGTCCTACGAGCAGTACTTC
CASSKAATSGESYEQYF
>NA|TRBV3-1/TRBV3-2|NA|TRBJ2-3
TGTGCCAGCAGCCAAGCAACTAGCTCCCGCCCAGGTACGCAGTATTTT
CASSQATSSRPGTQYF
>TRBD1|TRBV4-1|NA|TRBJ1-3
TGCGCCAGCAGCCTTTTTTCCCCCAGGGGGCACGTTGGAAACACCATATATTTT
CASSLFSPRGHVGNTIYF
>NA|TRBV5-1|NA|TRBJ1-4
TGCGCCAGCAGCCTCCGGGAGAGACGGGCAGATAATGAAAAACTGTTTTTT
CASSLRERRADNEKLFF
>NA|TRBV11-2|NA|TRBJ2-3
TGTGCCAGCACCCGGGCGGGGGCTCAAGATACGCAGTATTTT
CASTRAGAQDTQYF
>TRBD1|TRBV27|few|TRBJ1-5
TGTGCCAGCAGTTTGACCATTACAGGGGGCGGGGGACAGCCCCAGCATTTT
CASSLTITGGGGQPQHF
>TRBD2|TRBV4-2|NA|TRBJ2-7
TGTGCCAGCAGCCGCATCACTAGCGGGCCTGCCGAGCAGTACTTC
CASSRITSGPAEQYF
>NA|TRBV11-2|once|TRBJ2-7
TGTGCCAGCAGCCCTGGGGTAAGGGGCCGCGAGCAGTACTTC
CASSPGVRGREQYF
>TRBD1|TRBV27|NA|TRBJ1-2
TGTGCCAGCAGTTCGCGGACAGGGGGCGATCTTTTTAACTATGGCTACACCTTC
CASSSRTGGDLFNYGYTF
>TRBD1|TRBV7-2|NA|TRBJ1-2
TGTGCCAGCAGCTATCTGGGACAGGGGGAGTCTTGTACCTTC
CASSYLGQGESCTF
>TRBD1|TRBV6-5|NA|TRBJ1-4
TGTGCCAGCAGGGGGACAGGGCGGGATGAAAAACTGTTTTTT
CASRGTGRDEKLFF
>NA|TRBV27|NA|TRBJ1-5
TGTGCCAGCAGTCTAAACAGGGTGGAAGGGAGCAATCAGCCCCAGCATTTT
CASSLNRVEGSNQPQHF
>NA|TRBV4-3|NA|TRBJ1-4
TGCGCCAGCAGTTGGAGGGAAAAACTGTTTTTT
CASSWREKLFF
>TRBD1|TRBV5-1|NA|TRBJ1-1
TGCGCCAGCAGCCAGGGACAGGGTAGGTTCACTGAAGCTTTCTTT
CASSQGQGRFTEAFF
>NA|TRBV2|NA|TRBJ1-2
TGTGCCAGCAGCGCACAGTCTAACTATGGCTACACCTTC
CASSAQSNYGYTF
>TRBD1|TRBV18|NA|TRBJ1-1
TGTGCCAGCTCACCTTCGGACAGGCCGAACACTGAAGCTTTCTTT
CASSPSDRPNTEAFF
>TRBD2|TRBV3-1/TRBV3-2|once|TRBJ2-4
TGTGCAGCAGCGGGGAAATTCCCATTTGCAAAAAAAAACATTCAGTACTTC
CAAAGKFPFAKKNIQYF
>TRBD1|TRBV6-5|NA|TRBJ1-1
TGTGCCAGCAGGAAACAGGGGGACACTGAAGCTTTCTTT
CASRKQGDTEAFF
>TRBD1|TRBV19|NA|TRBJ2-1
TGTGCCAGTAGGGGAGGACAGGGGGCAGGTGAGCAGTTCTTC
CASRGGQGAGEQFF
>NA|TRBV11-2|NA|TRBJ1-4
TGTGCCAGCAGCTTAGATTTGGCCAGTGAAAAACTGTTTTTT
CASSLDLASEKLFF
>NA|TRBV5-5|NA|TRBJ1-1
TGTGCCAGCAGCTTTCCAGTTAACACTGAAGCTTTCTTT
CASSFPVNTEAFF
>TRBD2|TRBV25-1|once|TRBJ2-1
TGTGCCAGCAGTGAGCGGGGGGATAGTGAGCAGTTCTTC
CASSERGDSEQFF
>NA|TRBV9|NA|TRBJ1-4
TGTGCCAGCAGTGGCAGTGCAACTAATGAAAAACTGTTTTTT
CASSGSATNEKLFF
>NA|TRBV21-1|NA|TRBJ1-5
TGCGGCAGGGCGTATCAGCCCCAGCATTTT
CGRAYQPQHF
>NA|TRBV5-6|NA|TRBJ2-7
TGTGCCAGCAGCTTGATGGGACAACACTACGAGCAGTACTTC
CASSLMGQHYEQYF
>TRBD1|TRBV7-8|few|TRBJ1-1
TGTGCCAGCAGCTTAGGCCCAGGGGGCATCACTGAAGCTTTCTTT
CASSLGPGGITEAFF
>NA|TRBV27|NA|TRBJ1-6
TGTGCCAGCAGCCCCCCCCGCAGGGAAAATTCACCCCTCCACTTT
CASSPPRRENSPLHF
>TRBD1|TRBV3-1/TRBV3-2|few|TRBJ1-2
TGTGCCAGCAGGGACAGGGCCTATGGCTACACCTTC
CASRDRAYGYTF
>TRBD1|TRBV7-9|NA|TRBJ1-2
TGTGCCAGCAGCCGAACAGGGGAAGGCTATGGCTACACCTTC
CASSRTGEGYGYTF
>NA|TRBV9|NA|TRBJ2-5
TGTGCCAGCAGCGTATGGTCAGGGGAAGAGACCCAGTACTTC
CASSVWSGEETQYF
>NA|TRBV7-9|NA|TRBJ1-1
TGTGCCAGCAGCCCCCCGGCGTCCTCTCCCGGGAGGAACACTGAAGCTTTCTTT
CASSPPASSPGRNTEAFF
>NA|TRBV5-1|NA|TRBJ1-3
TGCGCCAGCAGCTCAGGGTCTGGAAACACCATATATTTT
CASSSGSGNTIYF
>NA|TRBV5-8|NA|TRBJ1-3
TGTGCCAGCAGCTTTTTGGAGGCCCAACCGGACACCATATATTTT
CASSFLEAQPDTIYF
>TRBD2|TRBV6-2/TRBV6-3|NA|TRBJ2-1
TGTGCCAGCAGTTCGGGGGGAGTTCGACTGAATGAGCAGTTCTTC
CASSSGGVRLNEQFF
>NA|TRBV19|NA|TRBJ2-7
TGTGCCAGTAGTATTCGGGACAACGACGAGCAGTACTTC
CASSIRDNDEQYF
>NA|TRBV7-9|NA|TRBJ1-2
TGTGCCAGCAGCTTAGGCTCCATGGCTGCTTATGGCTACACCTTC
CASSLGSMAAYGYTF
>TRBD1|TRBV30|NA|TRBJ1-4
TGTGCCTTGAACAGGGGAAACGAAAAACTGTTTTTT
CALNRGNEKLFF
>TRBD1|TRBV11-2|NA|TRBJ1-2
TGTGCCAGCAGCTTAGAGACAGGGGAGTATGGCTACACCTTC
CASSLETGEYGYTF
>NA|TRBV9|NA|TRBJ1-2
TGTGCCAGCAGCGTAGATGTTCAGGGTAGGCATGGCTACACCTTC
CASSVDVQGRHGYTF
>NA|TRBV29-1|few|TRBJ2-1
TGCAGCGTTGAGAAGAGCCGGGACTTCTCCTACAATGAGCAGTTCTTC
CSVEKSRDFSYNEQFF
>NA|TRBV2|NA|TRBJ1-1
TGTGCCAGCAGTGAATTGGCCATGAACACTGAAGCTTTCTTT
CASSELAMNTEAFF
>TRBD1|TRBV14|NA|TRBJ2-1
TGTGCCAGCAGCCAAGGGCAGGGGGCGTTCTATGAGCAGTTCTTC
CASSQGQGAFYEQFF
>NA|TRBV27|NA|TRBJ1-4
TGTGCCAGCAGGGCTTTCCCTAATGAAAAACTGTTTTTT
CASRAFPNEKLFF
>NA|TRBV4-2|once|TRBJ1-1
TGTGCCAGCAGCCAAGGCGGACTGCCGGCTTTCTTT
CASSQGGLPAFF
>NA|TRBV19|few|TRBJ2-2
TGTGCCAGTAGTATAAAACTTCCCACCGGGGAGCTGTTTTTT
CASSIKLPTGELFF
>NA|TRBV6-5|NA|TRBJ1-1
TGTGCCAGCAGTTTTTTAAACACTGAAGCTTTCTTT
CASSFLNTEAFF
>NA|TRBV6-2/TRBV6-3|NA|TRBJ2-7
TGTGCCAGCAGTTACGGTCATCGGCTAGCCCCCGCCTACGAGCAGTACTTC
CASSYGHRLAPAYEQYF